Below, 30 T cell receptor beta chains from the same sample are listed, as sequenced in a study of T cells in Graves' hyperthyroidism and ophthalmopathy. It was RNA transcripts that yielded the amplified TCR beta CDR3 regions. The TCR CDR3 first-round RT-PCR relied on the HTBI primer set. TCRdb re-analysed the multiplex PCR reads in MiXCR, keeping a single row per CDR3 protein. The sample lists 340,000 or so distinct CDR3 sequences, 15% to 20% occurring once. The specimen sequenced was blood. The receptor source for this set is a woman aged 45-65 years with Graves' hyperthyroidism.

This clonotype was detected ten times or more. The CDR3 DNA follows: TGTGCCAGCAGTTACGCGCAACAAAACACTGAAGCTTTCTTT. Its translation is CASSYAQQNTEAFF. The rearrangement uses TRBV6-1 and TRBJ1-1; no firm D call. The V end lost 5 bases, the J end lost 2 bases, and 12 bases lay between the germline ends. The CDR3 runs to 14 residues. Germline V gene data show CDR1 as MNHNS and CDR2 as SASEGT.

V is TRBV11-2 and J is TRBJ1-2; D unresolved. CDR1 is SGHAT and CDR2 is FQNNGV in the germline V gene. The CDR3 sequence is 13 residues long. V lost 5 bases and J 1 base, leaving 8 bases between the germline ends. The DNA for the CDR3 is TGTGCCAGCAGCCCTAACCGTAACTATGGCTACACCTTC. This translates into CASSPNRNYGYTF.

This clonotype was seen ten or more times. The chain uses TRBV10-3 and TRBJ2-1, with D possibly matching TRBD2 (6 bases). Deletions cut 0 bases from V and 0 bases from J, with 9 bases between. Germline CDR1 and CDR2: ENHRY and SYGVKD. CDR3 length equals 16 residues. The CDR3 sequence: CAISESGGSSYNEQFF. CDR3 DNA sequence: TGTGCCATCAGTGAGTCGGGGGGAAGCTCCTACAATGAGCAGTTCTTC.

This clonotype has only a few counts. The chain links TRBV6-4 to TRBJ2-1; 8 bases fit TRBD2. Germline lookup yields CDR1 MRHNA and CDR2 SNTAGT. The CDR3 is made up of 15 amino acids. Trimming took 0 bases from V and 5 from J; bases not matched to a gene: 3. Here the CDR3 reads CASSDSPGGDNEQFF. The CDR3 bases are TGTGCCAGCAGTGACTCCCCGGGGGGGGACAATGAGCAGTTCTTC.

The chain recombines TRBV11-2 with TRBJ2-1; 13 bases map to TRBD2. The CDR3 has 19 residues. From germline, CDR1 is SGHAT and CDR2 FQNNGV. The V segment lost 1 base and the J segment 4 bases; nucleotides outside the gene matches: 10. The CDR3 sequence: CASSLVALAGGPGYNEQFF. CDR3 DNA sequence: TGTGCCAGCAGCTTAGTGGCACTAGCGGGAGGGCCAGGGTACAATGAGCAGTTCTTC. Full variable domain (rest looked up from reference TRBV11-2 and TRBJ2-1): EAGVAQSPRYKIIEKRQSVAFWCNPISGHATLYWYQQILGQGPKLLIQFQNNGVVDDSQLPKDRFSAERLKGVDSTLKIQPAKLEDSAVYLCASSLVALAGGPGYNEQFFGPGTRLTVL.

Ten or more counts support this clonotype. The rearrangement joins TRBV7-9 to TRBJ1-1; D not resolved. The CDR3 has 13 amino acids. Trimming took off 1 base at V and 3 bases at J, with 6 bases between the two ends. Per the germline V gene, CDR1 is SEHNR and CDR2 is FQNEAQ (reference sequence). The CDR3 DNA is TGTGCCAGCAGCTTAGACACTTACACTGAAGCTTTCTTT. Residues: CASSLDTYTEAFF.

This clonotype showed up just a few times. This sequence joins TRBV6-2 or TRBV6-3 and TRBJ1-1; a weak D match, TRBD1 (6 bases). Germline CDR1 is MNHEY and CDR2 is SVGEGT. The V end lost 3 bases, the J end lost 7 bases, and 12 bases lay between the germline ends. The CDR3 runs 13 residues. The CDR3 DNA follows: TGTGCCAGCAGTTATGGGGGCTTTGGTGAAGCTTTCTTT. Protein sequence: CASSYGGFGEAFF.

This clonotype was recorded at least ten times. This sequence joins TRBV18 and TRBJ2-4, with D unresolved. There are 14 residues in the CDR3. V was clipped by 6 bases and J by 8 bases, with 17 bases between them. The germline CDR1 and CDR2 sequences are KGHSH and LQKENI. The CDR3 sequence is CASSFHELRDIQYF. As DNA, the CDR3 is TGTGCCAGCTCTTTCCACGAGCTCCGTGACATTCAGTACTTC.

The sample holds a few counts of this clonotype. V is TRBV5-6 and J is TRBJ1-2, with TRBD1 matching over 8 bases. The CDR3 loop spans 15 amino acids. Germline-derived CDR1 and CDR2 are SGHDT and YYEEEE. J was trimmed by 5 bases and V by 2 bases; bases with no gene match: 8. This chain's CDR3 is CASSFRGPKSYGYTF. As DNA, the CDR3 is TGTGCCAGCAGCTTCAGGGGGCCTAAATCGTATGGCTACACCTTC.

This clonotype was seen ten or more times. The chain combines TRBV11-2 with TRBJ1-2; 9 positions agree with TRBD1. After removal of 6 bases from V and 4 bases from J, the junction contained 6 bases not matched to a gene. Germline CDR1 is SGHAT and CDR2 is FQNNGV. The CDR3 is 14 amino acids. The CDR3 reads CASRPDRGAYGYTF. The CDR3 nucleotides are TGTGCCAGCAGACCCGACAGGGGGGCCTATGGCTACACCTTC.

This clonotype was detected ten times or more. The gene calls are TRBV6-5 and TRBJ1-5, with D possibly matching TRBD1 (5 bases). V was pared by 7 bases and J by 0 bases, with 22 bases between. Germline V gene lookup returns CDR1 MNHEY and CDR2 SVGAGI. The CDR3 is made up of 18 amino acids. CDR3 loop: CASTRTITRGLSNQPQHF. As DNA, the CDR3 is TGTGCCAGCACCCGAACGATAACCCGGGGCCTTAGCAATCAGCCCCAGCATTTT.

The sample holds many counts of this clonotype. V and J are TRBV2 and TRBJ1-1; no definite D call. The CDR3 has 13 residues. In germline, CDR1 is SNHLY, CDR2 FYNNEI. V lost 3 bases and J 0 bases, leaving 5 bases between the germline ends. This chain's CDR3 is CASSDNMNTEAFF. DNA of the CDR3: TGTGCCAGCAGTGACAACATGAACACTGAAGCTTTCTTT.

V is TRBV6-5 and J is TRBJ2-1; 11 nucleotides align to TRBD2. Germline V gene lookup returns CDR1 MNHEY and CDR2 SVGAGI. J lost 6 bases, V lost 1 base, and 8 bases had no gene match. There are 17 residues in the CDR3. The CDR3 region is CASSYLSPGTSGNEQFF. CDR3 bases: TGTGCCAGCAGTTACTTGAGCCCCGGGACTAGCGGCAATGAGCAGTTCTTC.

The chain combines TRBV15 with TRBJ1-1; no reliable D call. V was clipped by 0 bases and J by 2 bases, with 4 bases between them. This CDR3 is 13 amino acids long. The germline CDR1 and CDR2 sequences are LNHNV and YYDKDF (reference sequence). The CDR3 here is CATSRDPNTEAFF. In DNA, the CDR3 is TGTGCCACCAGCAGAGATCCAAACACTGAAGCTTTCTTT.

This clonotype was observed at least ten times. The chain links TRBV11-2 to TRBJ2-5; no clear D gene. V gave up 7 bases and J gave up 1 base, with 13 bases separating them. The CDR3 is 14 amino acids. Germline CDR1 is SGHAT and CDR2 is FQNNGV. CDR3 residues: CASTSLGLQETQYF. As DNA, the CDR3 is TGTGCCAGCACCTCCCTTGGCCTCCAAGAGACCCAGTACTTC.

To note about this clonotype: A much bigger clone sits one base away, suggesting this may be a read error. V is TRBV9 and J is TRBJ2-2; D gene ambiguous. V lost 4 bases to trimming and J lost 7 bases, with 14 bases between them. This CDR3 spans 14 amino acids. Germline assignment: CDR1 SGDLS and CDR2 YYNGEE. CDR3 loop: CASSIQKGDGELFF. CDR3 nucleotide sequence: TGTGCCAGCAGCATTCAAAAGGGTGACGGGGAGCTGTTTTTT.

Many counts were recorded for this clonotype. CDR3 residues: CAWSVRPVSYGYTF. Written as DNA, the CDR3 is TGTGCCTGGAGTGTACGGCCAGTTAGCTATGGCTACACCTTC. This rearrangement joins TRBV30 to TRBJ1-2; D not resolved. V shed 0 bases and J shed 4 bases, with 12 bases lying between them. The CDR3 covers 14 residues. Germline V CDR1 and CDR2: GTSNPN, SVGIG (reference sequence).

The chain links TRBV29-1 to TRBJ2-2, with TRBD1 matching 7 bases. The CDR3 loop spans 15 amino acids. The trim removed 2 bases at V and 4 bases at J, leaving 7 bases unmatched. Per germline, CDR1 SQVTM and CDR2 ANQGSEA. The CDR3 sequence: CSVEKGDSLTGELFF. CDR3 bases: TGCAGCGTTGAAAAGGGGGACAGCCTCACCGGGGAGCTGTTTTTT.

The V gene is TRBV3-1, the J gene TRBJ2-2; TRBD2 matches at 9 bases. This CDR3 is 15 amino acids long. Germline V lookup: CDR1 LGHDT, CDR2 YNNKEL (reference sequence). V dropped 1 base and J dropped 6; count of bases not matched to a gene: 3. The CDR3 nucleotides are TGTGCCAGCAGCCAAGGGCTAGCGGGGTCCGGGGAGCTGTTTTTT. This sequence encodes CASSQGLAGSGELFF. Based on the CDR3 plus reference TRBV3-1 and TRBJ2-2, the full variable domain is DTAVSQTPKYLVTQMGNDKSIKCEQNLGHDTMYWYKQDSKKFLKIMFSYNNKELIINETVPNRFSPKSPDKAHLNLHINSLELGDSAVYFCASSQGLAGSGELFFGEGSRLTVL.

The chain links TRBV5-5 to TRBJ1-2; possible D gene TRBD1, 5 bases. From germline, CDR1 is SGHKS and CDR2 YYEKEE (reference sequence). With 1 base removed from V and 6 bases from J, the gap between germline ends came to 16 bases. This CDR3 spans 15 amino acids. The CDR3 region is CASSLKPGSADGYTF. The DNA for the CDR3 is TGTGCCAGCAGCTTGAAACCAGGGTCGGCGGATGGCTACACCTTC.

This clonotype was counted many times. The V call is TRBV20-1, the J call TRBJ1-6; 10 bases agree with TRBD1. Trimming took 1 base from V and 9 from J; bases not matched to a gene: 12. The V gene's germline CDR1 is DFQATT and CDR2 SNEGSKA (reference sequence). The CDR3 loop spans 17 amino acids. The CDR3 bases are TGCAGTGCTAGAGGCCCCACTGGACAGGGGGGTTTTTCACCCCTCCACTTT. Translation gives CSARGPTGQGGFSPLHF.

This clonotype showed up many times. This chain joins TRBV7-9 and TRBJ2-1; D uncertain. V was pared by 1 base and J by 7 bases, with 11 bases between. The CDR3 spans 14 residues. Germline CDR1 reads SEHNR; CDR2 reads FQNEAQ (reference sequence). CDR3 residues: CASSLVELGNEQFF. CDR3 sequence (DNA): TGTGCCAGCAGCTTAGTGGAGCTAGGAAATGAGCAGTTCTTC.

Many counts were recorded for this clonotype. The rearrangement joins TRBV20-1 to TRBJ1-1; D remains ambiguous. The germline gives CDR1 DFQATT, CDR2 SNEGSKA (reference sequence). Trimming removed 3 bases at V and 0 bases at J, with 8 bases between. The CDR3 consists of 13 residues. CDR3 loop: CSARNSVNTEAFF. Written as DNA, the CDR3 is TGCAGTGCTAGGAACTCTGTGAACACTGAAGCTTTCTTT.

This clonotype was seen only a few times. CDR3 region: CASSSWSVGTEAFF. The CDR3, as DNA: TGTGCCAGCAGCTCCTGGTCGGTTGGCACTGAAGCTTTCTTT. The chain joins TRBV7-9 to TRBJ1-1; D is undetermined. V shed 4 bases and J shed 4 bases, with 13 bases lying between them. The germline CDR1 and CDR2 sequences are SEHNR and FQNEAQ (reference sequence). The CDR3 has 14 residues.

The genes are TRBV19 and TRBJ1-2; D is unclear. V was trimmed by 3 bases and J by 0 bases, leaving 8 bases between them. Germline V gene data show CDR1 as LNHDA and CDR2 as SQIVND (reference sequence). The CDR3 sequence is 14 residues long. CDR3 DNA sequence: TGTGCCAGTAGTATTTACGGTTCTAACTATGGCTACACCTTC. This encodes CASSIYGSNYGYTF.

There are a few counts of this clonotype. V is TRBV6-1 and J is TRBJ2-1; D gene uncertain. The CDR3 extends over 14 amino acids. Germline CDR1 is MNHNS and CDR2 is SASEGT. Trimming shortened V by 7 bases and J by 5 bases, and 15 bases separated the two germline ends. The CDR3 nucleotides are TGTGCCAGCAATGATGGACGCACCCACAATGAGCAGTTCTTC. Translating it yields CASNDGRTHNEQFF.

This clonotype was observed a few times. This rearrangement joins TRBV6-1 to TRBJ1-3; D is unresolved. V was clipped by 8 bases and J by 3 bases, with 20 bases between them. The CDR3 is 16 amino acids. The germline gives CDR1 MNHNS, CDR2 SASEGT. CDR3 amino acids: CASRKDGISDGNTIYF. CDR3 nucleotide sequence: TGTGCCAGCCGGAAGGACGGAATTTCCGATGGAAACACCATATATTTT.

The chain is built from TRBV4-1 and TRBJ1-2; D is unclear. V shed 1 base and J shed 6 bases, with 9 bases lying between them. Looked up from germline, CDR1 is MGHRA and CDR2 is YSYEKL. The CDR3 covers 13 residues. CDR3 protein: CASSQVGQDGYTF. CDR3 DNA: TGCGCCAGCAGCCAAGTGGGCCAGGATGGCTACACCTTC.

The gene calls are TRBV7-2 and TRBJ2-1; D uncertain. Germline lookup yields CDR1 SGHTA and CDR2 FQGNSA. V lost 9 bases and J lost 6, with 21 bases in between. The CDR3 has 15 residues. DNA of the CDR3: TGTGCCAGTAAATATAGAGTGGCGTTCGGCAATGAGCAGTTCTTC. This codes for CASKYRVAFGNEQFF.

This sequence joins TRBV6-5 and TRBJ2-5; TRBD1 might be the D (8 bases). The germline V gene encodes CDR1 MNHEY and CDR2 SVGAGI. The CDR3 extends over 15 amino acids. V lost 0 bases, J lost 5 bases, and 13 bases lay in between. The CDR3 nucleotides are TGTGCCAGCAGTTACTCCGGACAGGGAGGGGAGACCCAGTACTTC. Protein sequence: CASSYSGQGGETQYF.